This TCR beta chain was captured in a study of CD8 T cells in ankylosing spondylitis. This clonotype occurred many times. Its antigen is not known. This CDR3 spans 14 amino acids. The J segment lost 8 bases and the V segment lost 5 bases, leaving 5 bases of the junction unmatched. Germline CDR1 reads SGHTA; CDR2 reads FQGNSA. Making the TCR beta libraries involved quantitative 5'-RACE with molecular barcodes. MiXCR, applied by TCRdb to the 5' RACE reads, yields one record per CDR3 protein. Counted here are about 460,000 distinct CDR3 sequences, approximately 5% occurring once; the ten biggest clones make up roughly 3.5%. Whole-study findings and limits: Seemingly distinctive of ankylosing spondylitis blood was a TCR beta motif formed by eight highly homologous variants. Disease-linked clones bore a CD8+ phenotype, appearing relatively rarely in peripheral blood. Before this, some motif variants had been reported in reactive arthritis synovial fluid and blood. Enrichment of disease-linked clones was reportedly significant in matched ankylosing spondylitis synovial fluid.

This sequence joins TRBV7-2 and TRBJ1-4, with 10 bases matching TRBD1. The clonotype comes from a male donor with ankylosing spondylitis. The specimen was blood, either unsorted or a sorted T cell fraction (not recorded which). CDR3 bases: TGTGCCAGCAGCCCGACAGGGGGCGTAGAAAAACTGTTTTTT. Its translation: CASSPTGGVEKLFF.